This is a list of T cell receptor beta chains from one sample in a study of radiotherapy plus CTLA-4 blockade in lung cancer. Repertoires were generated with immunoSEQ multiplex PCR, while TCRdb's copy carries only in-frame clones and drops some. The sample lists 40,000 to 60,000 clones, about 81% seen once, with 2.5% to 3.5% in the top ten. This specimen consisted of peripheral blood, obtained from a patient treated with radiotherapy plus ipilimumab. Every receptor here comes from a human donor with non-small cell lung cancer who had stable disease on radiotherapy plus ipilimumab. Each CDR3 is given with its conserved first and last residue.

J gene	V gene	CDR3 protein
TRBJ1-4	TRBV4-1	CASSQVAEEKLFF
TRBJ2-3	TRBV19	CASSIGSGRRTSGRVRDTQYF
TRBJ2-1	TRBV10-3	CAIIAGENNEQFF
TRBJ2-1	TRBV9	CASSLDIHNEQFF
TRBJ2-7	TRBV19	CASSRSSGTGGNEQYF
TRBJ2-1	TRBV4-3	CASSQMLAEYNEQFF
TRBJ2-7	TRBV6-6	CASSSTGTIYEQYF
-	TRBV19	CASSLNRDYEQYF
TRBJ2-1	TRBV5-1	CASRASASSYNEQFF
TRBJ2-2	TRBV4-3	CASSQRLPNTGELFF
TRBJ2-4	TRBV18	CASSPGAGLAKNIQYF
TRBJ2-7	TRBV7-3	CASSSKRLAGFHEQYF
TRBJ1-2	TRBV4-3	CASSQPGQFYGYTF
TRBJ2-1	TRBV10-2	CASGGSSYNEQFF
TRBJ2-3	TRBV7-7	CASSLGQGSTDTQYF
TRBJ2-1	TRBV4-3	CASSLTTYNEQFF
TRBJ2-1	TRBV5-4	CASSLTGGNEQFF
TRBJ2-2	TRBV30	CGLGGNRELFF
TRBJ2-5	TRBV5-5	CASPEGTGGVLGEQYF
TRBJ2-4	TRBV4-3	CASSPGQGDHIQYF
TRBJ2-1	TRBV10-2	CASRGLAGPYNEQFF
TRBJ1-2	TRBV27	CASSRTGGAGYGYTF
TRBJ2-1	TRBV15	CATSSAGRTGSSYNEQFF
TRBJ2-5	TRBV6-8	CASRCGASGSLVKQETQYF
TRBJ2-1	TRBV7-6	CASSFPGLAGADEQFF
TRBJ2-1	TRBV4-1	CASSHADRGNEQFF
TRBJ2-2	TRBV28	CASSPLTATGELFF
TRBJ2-6	TRBV5-5	CASSITLTGLLPSGANVLTF
-	TRBV28	CASSGASGYEQYF
TRBJ1-1	TRBV2	CASSLSVGSRGEAFF
TRBJ1-1	TRBV5-1	CASSLAMTGPEAFF
TRBJ2-3	TRBV11-3	CASSFRSGSTDTQYF
TRBJ2-3	TRBV7-9	CASSLVLAGSTDTQYF
TRBJ1-1	TRBV28	CASRTGQMNTEAFF
TRBJ1-2	TRBV5-6	CASSFREGADYGYTF
TRBJ2-7	TRBV11-2	CASSLVSRSYEQYF
TRBJ2-1	TRBV6-5	CASSPRLGQYNEQFF
TRBJ2-7	TRBV5-4	CASSLGGTSGYEQYF
TRBJ2-7	TRBV10-2	CASSESRLAGLGYEQYF
TRBJ1-5	TRBV18	CASSLQGFNQPQHF
TRBJ1-2	TRBV30	CAWGGRAEANYGYTF
TRBJ2-5	TRBV11-2	CASSPGLADQETQYF
TRBJ2-1	TRBV7-2	CASSLAAGAYNEQFF
TRBJ1-2	TRBV6-6	CASSSLTIQGARGYTF
TRBJ2-7	TRBV28	CASSSGQGTPYEQYF
TRBJ1-1	TRBV27	CASSLSAVNTEAFF
TRBJ2-3	TRBV6-5	CASSYSWQVTDTQYF
TRBJ1-1	TRBV7-9	CASSLSGLGYTEAFF
TRBJ2-2	TRBV6-6	CASSPSTGWSTGELFF
TRBJ2-5	TRBV7-2	CASSLGQRVQETQYF
TRBJ1-2	TRBV27	CASSLDPSIYGYTF
TRBJ1-1	TRBV5-1	CASSWEGSTEAFF
TRBJ2-1	TRBV5-1	CASSFWRVTSGYNEQFF
TRBJ2-7	TRBV2	CASRPGGTEQYF
TRBJ2-7	TRBV27	CASSLGTSGYEQYF
TRBJ2-1	TRBV29-1	CSVSQDRTADEQFF
TRBJ2-7	TRBV10-3	CAISESRGGYEQYF
TRBJ2-3	TRBV9	CASSVGRALTDTQYF
TRBJ2-1	TRBV7-9	CASSLPIKRTGGREQFF
TRBJ2-7	TRBV5-1	CASSPGPGLAGDWKQYF